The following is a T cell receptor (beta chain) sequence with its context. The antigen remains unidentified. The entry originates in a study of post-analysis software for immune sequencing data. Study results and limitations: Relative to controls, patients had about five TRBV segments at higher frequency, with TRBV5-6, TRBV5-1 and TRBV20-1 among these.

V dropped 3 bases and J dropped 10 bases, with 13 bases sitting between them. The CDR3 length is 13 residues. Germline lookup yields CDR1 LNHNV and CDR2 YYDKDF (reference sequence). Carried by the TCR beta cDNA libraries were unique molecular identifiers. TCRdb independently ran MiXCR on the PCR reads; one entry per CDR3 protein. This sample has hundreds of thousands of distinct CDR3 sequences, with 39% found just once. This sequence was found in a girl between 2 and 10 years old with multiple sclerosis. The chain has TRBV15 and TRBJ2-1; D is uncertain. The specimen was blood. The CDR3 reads CATSRVNEDEQFF. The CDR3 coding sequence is TGTGCCACCAGCAGGGTTAACGAAGACGAGCAGTTCTTC.